This T cell receptor (beta chain) was sequenced for a study of technical replicates of blood from a handful of donors. Germline V gene lookup returns CDR1 MNHEY and CDR2 SVGAGI. Trimming took off 2 bases at V and 2 bases at J, with 6 bases between the two ends. The CDR3 totals 13 residues. Method: immunoSEQ multiplex PCR; TCRdb's copy keeps in-frame clones and lacks some. The profile shows tens of thousands of clones, around 90% of them singletons. J is TRBJ1-2 and V is TRBV6-5; possible D gene TRBD1, 5 bases. This TCR came from a human donor in good health. Some clones in this sample may be carry-over from other donors' samples. Input material: PBMCs. DNA for the CDR3: TGTGCCAGCAGTTACAAGGGGAACTATGGCTACACCTTC. Translation: CASSYKGNYGYTF.